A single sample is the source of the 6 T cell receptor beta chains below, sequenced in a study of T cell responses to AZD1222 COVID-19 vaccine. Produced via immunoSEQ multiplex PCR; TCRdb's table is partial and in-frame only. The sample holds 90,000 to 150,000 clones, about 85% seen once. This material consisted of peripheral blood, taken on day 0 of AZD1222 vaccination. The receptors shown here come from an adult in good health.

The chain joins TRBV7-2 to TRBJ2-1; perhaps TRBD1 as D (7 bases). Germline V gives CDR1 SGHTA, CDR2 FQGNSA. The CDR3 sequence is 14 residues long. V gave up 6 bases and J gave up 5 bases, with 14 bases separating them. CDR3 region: CASSKEGADNEQFF. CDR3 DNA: TGTGCCAGCAGTAAGGAGGGGGCCGACAATGAGCAGTTCTTC.

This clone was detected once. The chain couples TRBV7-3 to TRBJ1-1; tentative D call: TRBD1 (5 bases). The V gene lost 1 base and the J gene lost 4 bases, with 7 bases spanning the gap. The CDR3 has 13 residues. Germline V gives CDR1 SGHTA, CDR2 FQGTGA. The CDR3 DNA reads TGTGCCAGCAGCTTAAAGGGGACCACTGAAGCTTTCTTT. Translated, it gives CASSLKGTTEAFF.

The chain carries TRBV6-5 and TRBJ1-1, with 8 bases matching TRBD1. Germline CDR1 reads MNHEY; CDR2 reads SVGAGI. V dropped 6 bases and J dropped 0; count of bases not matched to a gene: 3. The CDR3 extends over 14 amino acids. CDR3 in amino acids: CASRDRGLNTEAFF. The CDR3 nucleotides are TGTGCCAGCAGAGACAGGGGATTGAACACTGAAGCTTTCTTT.

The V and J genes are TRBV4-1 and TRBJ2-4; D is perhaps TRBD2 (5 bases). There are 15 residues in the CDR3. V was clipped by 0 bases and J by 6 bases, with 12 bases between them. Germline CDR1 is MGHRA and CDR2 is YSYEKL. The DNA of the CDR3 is TGCGCCAGCAGCCAAGATCACGGGGTATTAAACATTCAGTACTTC. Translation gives CASSQDHGVLNIQYF.

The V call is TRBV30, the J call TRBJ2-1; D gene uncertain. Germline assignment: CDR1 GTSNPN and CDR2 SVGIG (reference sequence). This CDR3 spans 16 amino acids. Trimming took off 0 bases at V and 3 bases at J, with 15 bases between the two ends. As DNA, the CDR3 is TGTGCCTGGAGTGTAATGGGTAACCCTAACTACAATGAGCAGTTCTTC. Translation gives CAWSVMGNPNYNEQFF.

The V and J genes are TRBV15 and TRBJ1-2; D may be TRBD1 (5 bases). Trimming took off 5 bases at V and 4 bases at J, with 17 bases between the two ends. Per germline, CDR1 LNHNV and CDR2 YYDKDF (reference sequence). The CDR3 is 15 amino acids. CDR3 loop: CATSPTMGPIYGYTF. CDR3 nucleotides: TGTGCCACCAGCCCCACGATGGGGCCGATCTATGGCTACACCTTC.